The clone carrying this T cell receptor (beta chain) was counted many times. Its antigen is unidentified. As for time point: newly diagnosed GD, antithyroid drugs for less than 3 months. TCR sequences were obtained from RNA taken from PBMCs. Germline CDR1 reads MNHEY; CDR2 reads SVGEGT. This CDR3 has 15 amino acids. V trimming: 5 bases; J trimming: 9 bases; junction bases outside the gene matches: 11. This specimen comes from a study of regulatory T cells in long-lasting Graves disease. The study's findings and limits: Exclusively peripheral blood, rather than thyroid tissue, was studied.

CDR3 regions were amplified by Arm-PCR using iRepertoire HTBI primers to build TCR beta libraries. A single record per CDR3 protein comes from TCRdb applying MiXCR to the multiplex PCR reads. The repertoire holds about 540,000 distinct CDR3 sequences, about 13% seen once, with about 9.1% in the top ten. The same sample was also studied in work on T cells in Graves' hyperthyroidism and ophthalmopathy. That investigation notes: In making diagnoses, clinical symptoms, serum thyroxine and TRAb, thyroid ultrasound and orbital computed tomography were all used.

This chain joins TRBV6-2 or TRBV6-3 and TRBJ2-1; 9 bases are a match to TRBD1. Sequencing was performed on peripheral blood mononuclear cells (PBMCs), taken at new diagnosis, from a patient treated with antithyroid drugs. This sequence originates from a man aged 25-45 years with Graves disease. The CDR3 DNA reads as TGTGCCAGCAGTAGACCGGGACAGGGAGTTGGTGAGCAGTTCTTC. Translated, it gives CASSRPGQGVGEQFF.